A selection of T cell receptor beta chains follows, all from one sample in a study of T cell repertoires in cytomegalovirus infection. For these receptors, no antigen is known. TCRdb called the reads again in MiXCR, with one record for every CDR3 protein. The data contain about 920,000 distinct CDR3 sequences, 31% of them singletons. The specimen was cultured CD8+ T cells from PBMCs, collected from culture after CMV antigen stimulation. The receptors here all came from a human donor in good health (CMV status not recorded). Some clones in this sample may be carry-over from other donors' samples. Each CDR3 is given with its conserved first and last residue. The order of the fields is J gene, clone size, V gene, D gene, CDR3 protein, CDR3 DNA. The D gene is left open where the match is weak. The listing skips clone size in some rows; elsewhere it reads once, few, many or a size class.

>TRBJ1-2|few|TRBV6-5|TRBD1
CASSYTPTGFDGYTF
TGTGCCAGCAGTTACACTCCGACAGGGTTCGACGGCTACACCTTC
>TRBJ1-5|-|TRBV13|-
CASSFYRAGPQHF
TGTGCCAGCAGCTTTTACAGGGCCGGGCCCCAGCATTTT
>TRBJ2-5|-|TRBV6-1|-
CATLGRGAETQYF
TGTGCCACCTTGGGAAGGGGGGCAGAGACCCAGTACTTC
>TRBJ1-1|-|TRBV28|-
CASSPGGRVASTEAFF
TGTGCCAGCAGTCCCGGGGGTCGGGTTGCGTCCACTGAAGCTTTCTTT
>TRBJ2-3|many|TRBV7-6|-
CASSLGNADTQYF
TGTGCCAGCAGCTTAGGAAATGCAGATACGCAGTATTTT
>TRBJ2-5|once|TRBV27|TRBD2
CASSANSGGPRETQYF
TGTGCCAGCAGTGCCAATAGCGGGGGCCCGCGGGAGACCCAGTACTTC
>TRBJ2-2|-|TRBV7-6|-
CASSLEVIGELFF
TGTGCCAGCAGCTTAGAAGTGATCGGGGAGCTGTTTTTT
>TRBJ1-1|few|TRBV4-1|-
CASSQGRDLNTEAFF
TGCGCCAGCAGCCAAGGCAGGGACCTGAACACTGAAGCTTTCTTT
>TRBJ2-7|-|TRBV6-1|TRBD2
CASSTSGAIYEQYF
TGTGCCAGCAGTACTAGCGGGGCCATCTACGAGCAGTACTTC
>TRBJ1-1|few|TRBV6-1|-
CASSENWGNTEAFF
TGTGCCAGCAGTGAAAATTGGGGAAACACTGAAGCTTTCTTT
>TRBJ1-1|few|TRBV9|-
CASSPSPGQVNTEAFF
TGTGCCAGCAGCCCCTCGCCAGGGCAGGTTAACACTGAAGCTTTCTTT
>TRBJ1-5|-|TRBV25-1|-
CASSDRGGGQPQHF
TGTGCCAGCAGTGATCGGGGCGGTGGTCAGCCCCAGCATTTT
>TRBJ1-1|-|TRBV2|TRBD1
CASSGWQGVAMNTEAFF
TGTGCCAGCAGTGGGTGGCAGGGGGTTGCCATGAACACTGAAGCTTTCTTT
>TRBJ2-2|-|TRBV5-6|-
CASSLRTENTGELFF
TGTGCCAGCAGCTTGCGGACCGAGAACACCGGGGAGCTGTTTTTT
>TRBJ2-1|few|TRBV10-3|-
CASAIPYNEQFF
TGTGCCTCGGCGATACCCTACAATGAGCAGTTCTTC
>TRBJ1-5|few|TRBV20-1|TRBD1
CSARGGQGHQPQHF
TGCAGTGCTAGAGGGGGACAGGGCCATCAGCCCCAGCATTTT
>TRBJ1-1|-|TRBV7-3|-
CASTKGGGEAFF
TGTGCCAGCACCAAGGGGGGGGGAGAAGCTTTCTTT
>TRBJ2-2|-|TRBV19|-
CASSIGRVGTGELFF
TGTGCCAGTAGTATAGGCAGGGTAGGCACCGGGGAGCTGTTTTTT
>TRBJ2-7|few|TRBV7-8|-
CASSYRVGEQYF
TGTGCCAGCAGCTACAGGGTTGGCGAGCAGTACTTC
>TRBJ1-1|many|TRBV4-2|-
CASSQDWGGDTEAFF
TGTGCCAGCAGCCAAGATTGGGGGGGGGACACTGAAGCTTTCTTT
>TRBJ1-5|-|TRBV6-5|-
CASSPDGRADNNQPQHF
TGTGCCAGCAGTCCCGACGGCAGGGCGGATAACAATCAGCCCCAGCATTTT
>TRBJ2-1|-|TRBV5-6|-
CASSHRGGRKNEQFF
TGTGCCAGCAGCCACAGAGGGGGGCGAAAGAATGAGCAGTTCTTC
>TRBJ2-2|many|TRBV7-6|TRBD1
CASSLQGAGGELFF
TGTGCCAGCAGCTTACAGGGGGCTGGCGGGGAGCTGTTTTTT
>TRBJ2-2|-|TRBV12-3/TRBV12-4|-
CASSWRAGIARGTGELFF
TGTGCCAGCAGTTGGCGGGCGGGGATAGCGAGGGGCACCGGGGAGCTGTTTTTT
>TRBJ2-1|-|TRBV19|-
CASTPPLVNEQFF
TGTGCCAGTACCCCCCCTTTAGTCAATGAGCAGTTCTTC
>TRBJ2-1|few|TRBV6-2/TRBV6-3|TRBD2
CASSGAGGYSYNEQFF
TGTGCCAGCAGTGGAGCGGGGGGTTACTCCTACAATGAGCAGTTCTTC
>TRBJ2-1|few|TRBV19|-
CASSMGGWNEQFF
TGTGCCAGTAGTATGGGGGGTTGGAATGAGCAGTTCTTC
>TRBJ2-1|few|TRBV19|TRBD1
CASSIGRTGGLYEQFF
TGTGCCAGTAGTATAGGGAGGACAGGGGGCCTGTATGAGCAGTTCTTC
>TRBJ1-5|-|TRBV19|-
CASSIDPDQPQHF
TGTGCCAGTAGTATAGATCCAGATCAGCCCCAGCATTTT
>TRBJ2-1|-|TRBV27|-
CASSPATLKSNEQFF
TGTGCCAGCAGTCCCGCGACCCTTAAAAGTAATGAGCAGTTCTTC
>TRBJ1-1|-|TRBV2|-
CATKTTEAFF
TGTGCCACCAAAACCACTGAAGCTTTCTTT
>TRBJ2-1|many|TRBV28|TRBD2
CASSYLTSGVYNEQFF
TGTGCCAGCAGTTACCTGACTAGCGGGGTGTACAATGAGCAGTTCTTC
>TRBJ2-2|many|TRBV2|-
CASSERGSGELFF
TGTGCCAGCAGTGAACGGGGGTCCGGGGAGCTGTTTTTT
>TRBJ1-3|-|TRBV12-3/TRBV12-4|TRBD1
CASSRDRDGNTIYF
TGTGCCAGCAGCCGGGACAGGGACGGAAACACCATATATTTT
>TRBJ1-1|few|TRBV18|-
CASSGVPDTEAFF
TGTGCCAGCTCGGGCGTTCCGGACACTGAAGCTTTCTTT
>TRBJ1-1|few|TRBV7-9|-
CASTTAGGLSTEAFF
TGTGCCAGCACCACCGCGGGAGGGTTGAGCACTGAAGCTTTCTTT
>TRBJ2-3|many|TRBV12-3/TRBV12-4|-
CASSLVVADTQYF
TGTGCCAGCAGTTTAGTGGTGGCAGATACGCAGTATTTT
>TRBJ1-2|-|TRBV6-5|-
CASSYSGTPSPGTFDYGYTF
TGTGCCAGCAGTTACTCGGGAACCCCTAGTCCAGGGACTTTCGACTATGGCTACACCTTC
>TRBJ1-1|few|TRBV7-8|TRBD1
CASSAQGGGTEAFF
TGTGCCAGCAGCGCCCAGGGGGGGGGTACTGAAGCTTTCTTT
>TRBJ2-1|few|TRBV11-2|TRBD2
CASDRLAGGFEQFF
TGTGCCAGCGATCGACTAGCGGGGGGTTTTGAGCAGTTCTTC
>TRBJ2-5|-|TRBV2|-
CASSGGTNLGETQYF
TGTGCCAGCAGTGGCGGGACAAATCTCGGGGAGACCCAGTACTTC
>TRBJ2-2|few|TRBV6-5|-
CASAVGNTGELFF
TGTGCCAGCGCTGTGGGGAACACCGGGGAGCTGTTTTTT
>TRBJ2-3|many|TRBV7-6|-
CASTMGWGTDTQYF
TGTGCCAGCACCATGGGATGGGGCACAGATACGCAGTATTTT
>TRBJ2-1|-|TRBV27|-
CASSFAGQGDNEQFF
TGTGCCAGCAGTTTCGCGGGGCAGGGAGACAATGAGCAGTTCTTC
>TRBJ2-1|-|TRBV6-2/TRBV6-3|TRBD1
CASSYQGQGYNEQFF
TGTGCCAGCAGTTACCAGGGACAGGGCTACAATGAGCAGTTCTTC
>TRBJ1-2|-|TRBV27|-
CASSLSAGVNLYGYTF
TGTGCCAGCAGTTTATCGGCAGGGGTTAACCTCTATGGCTACACCTTC
>TRBJ2-5|-|TRBV2|-
CASSGSRETQYF
TGTGCCAGCAGTGGCAGTCGGGAGACCCAGTACTTC
>TRBJ1-3|-|TRBV10-1|-
CASSDRGDGNTIYF
TGCGCCAGCAGTGATCGTGGGGACGGAAACACCATATATTTT
>TRBJ2-4|few|TRBV29-1|-
CSVPDRSKNIQYF
TGCAGCGTGCCGGACAGATCCAAAAACATTCAGTACTTC
>TRBJ1-6|-|TRBV20-1|-
CSARVYPGTRSYNSPLHF
TGCAGTGCTAGAGTTTACCCGGGGACGAGGTCCTATAATTCACCCCTCCACTTT
>TRBJ1-1|many|TRBV7-6|TRBD1
CASSLGDRERTEAFF
TGTGCCAGCAGCTTAGGGGACAGGGAGAGGACTGAAGCTTTCTTT
>TRBJ1-3|-|TRBV7-3|TRBD1
CASSYLPDRGFTIYF
TGTGCCAGCAGCTACCTCCCGGACAGGGGGTTTACCATATATTTT
>TRBJ1-3|-|TRBV6-5|-
CASSYMGGSGNTIYF
TGTGCCAGCAGTTACATGGGGGGCTCTGGAAACACCATATATTTT
>TRBJ2-1|few|TRBV12-5|-
CASGLGSYNEQFF
TGTGCTAGTGGTTTGGGCTCCTACAATGAGCAGTTCTTC
>TRBJ1-1|-|TRBV7-9|TRBD1
CASSEGARNTEAFF
TGTGCCAGCAGCGAGGGGGCGAGGAACACTGAAGCTTTCTTT
>TRBJ1-5|-|TRBV12-3/TRBV12-4|-
CASKRQVGQPQHF
TGTGCCAGCAAACGACAGGTCGGGCAGCCCCAGCATTTT
>TRBJ1-3|-|TRBV4-2|-
CASRGWTMEGNTIYF
TGTGCCAGCAGAGGGTGGACCATGGAAGGAAACACCATATATTTT
>TRBJ1-1|many|TRBV7-6|-
CASSKGRSNTEAFF
TGTGCCAGCTCAAAAGGAAGATCGAACACTGAAGCTTTCTTT
>TRBJ1-4|few|TRBV28|-
CASSFDGRSNEKLFF
TGTGCCAGCAGTTTTGATGGGAGGTCTAATGAAAAACTGTTTTTT